The rows below give T cell receptor beta chains drawn from one sample of a study of long-term antiretroviral therapy in people with HIV. The assay was immunoSEQ multiplex PCR, and TCRdb's table has in-frame clones only and misses some. Seen here are tens of thousands of clones, nearly 95% observed once, and the top ten hold about 2.5%. The source was unsorted PBMCs, collected 3.7 years after starting antiretroviral therapy. Every receptor here comes from a woman aged 45-59 years with HIV. The CDR3 runs from the conserved cysteine through the conserved F or W. The order of the fields is D gene, clone size, V gene, J gene, CDR3 DNA, CDR3 protein. A D gene is named only where the DNA matches it firmly. Expanded clones get a size class; other rows say once, few or many, or leave the size out.

-,-,TRBV4-1,TRBJ2-1,TGCGCCAGCAGCGAACTGGGACATATCTACAATGAGCAGTTCTTC,CASSELGHIYNEQFF
-,-,TRBV7-9,TRBJ1-4,TGTGCCAGCAGCTTAAGTGTCGCAGGAACTGAAAAACTGTTTTTT,CASSLSVAGTEKLFF
-,-,TRBV5-1,TRBJ2-4,TGCGCCAGCAGCGTAGAACAGGGAAGGGGAGCCAAAAACATTCAGTACTTC,CASSVEQGRGAKNIQYF
-,-,TRBV7-8,TRBJ2-3,TGTGCCAGCAGCTTAGCTGGTGCTGGCACAGATACGCAGTATTTT,CASSLAGAGTDTQYF
-,-,TRBV5-6,TRBJ2-6,TGTGCCAGCAGCTTGGTTGTCAGGGGGGTCGGGGCCAACGTCCTGACTTTC,CASSLVVRGVGANVLTF
-,-,TRBV19,TRBJ1-5,TGTGCCAGTAGTATCGCCAGGTCCTATAGCAATCAGCCCCAGCATTTT,CASSIARSYSNQPQHF
-,-,TRBV6-5,TRBJ2-7,TGTGCCAGCAGTTACTCGAGTCTTATGCCCGAGCAGTACTTC,CASSYSSLMPEQYF
-,-,TRBV7-8,TRBJ2-7,TGTGCCAGCAGCTTAGTAATGGGGAATGAATACGAGCAGTACTTC,CASSLVMGNEYEQYF
TRBD1,-,TRBV11-2,TRBJ1-2,TGTGCCAGCAGCCCCAGACAGGGCCCCTATGGCTACACCTTC,CASSPRQGPYGYTF
-,-,TRBV10-3,TRBJ1-1,TGTGCCATCAGTGAGTCAACTGGGAACACTGAAGCTTTCTTT,CAISESTGNTEAFF
-,once,TRBV15,TRBJ1-3,TGTGCCACCAGCACCGAGGGGAGAAACACCATATATTTT,CATSTEGRNTIYF
-,-,TRBV11-2,TRBJ2-2,TGTGCCAGCGTGAGACAAACGAACACCGGGGAGCTGTTTTTT,CASVRQTNTGELFF
-,-,TRBV7-6,TRBJ1-1,TGTGCCAGCAGCTTAAGCCCCCAGCACACTGAAGCTTTCTTT,CASSLSPQHTEAFF
TRBD1,-,TRBV5-6,TRBJ1-5,TGTGCCAGCAGCGCGACAGGGATCAATCAGCCCCAGCATTTT,CASSATGINQPQHF
-,-,TRBV2,TRBJ1-1,TGTGCCAGCAGTGAATCCAGGGCAACTGGCGAAGCTTTCTTT,CASSESRATGEAFF
TRBD1,few,TRBV5-1,TRBJ1-1,TGCGCCAGCAGTTTACAGGGGCGGGAGACTGAAGCTTTCTTT,CASSLQGRETEAFF
-,-,TRBV7-8,TRBJ2-1,TGTGCCAGCAGCTCCGGACATGCCCTAAATGAGCAGTTCTTC,CASSSGHALNEQFF
-,-,TRBV6-5,TRBJ1-3,TGTGCCAGCAGTTACTCGCAGGGATCTGGAAACACCATATATTTT,CASSYSQGSGNTIYF